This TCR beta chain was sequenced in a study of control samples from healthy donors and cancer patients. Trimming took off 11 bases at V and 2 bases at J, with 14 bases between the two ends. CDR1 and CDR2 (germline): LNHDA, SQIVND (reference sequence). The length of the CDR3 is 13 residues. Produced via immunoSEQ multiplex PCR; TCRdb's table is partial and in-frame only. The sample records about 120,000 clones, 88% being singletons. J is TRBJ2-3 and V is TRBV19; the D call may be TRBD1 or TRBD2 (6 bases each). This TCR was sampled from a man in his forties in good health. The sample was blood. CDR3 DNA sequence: TGTGCCGCTAAAGGGGGGTTCACAGATACGCAGTATTTT. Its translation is CAAKGGFTDTQYF.